Given below is one T cell receptor (beta chain) in context. Repertoires were generated with immunoSEQ multiplex PCR, while TCRdb's copy carries only in-frame clones and drops some. Of approximately 150,000 clones listed, around 85% are singletons. This entry is derived from a study of blood T cell repertoires in COVID-19. CDR1 and CDR2 from the germline V gene are LNHDA and SQIVND (reference sequence). V was pared by 3 bases and J by 4 bases, with 18 bases between. The CDR3 is 17 residues long. Assignments of participants to cohorts depended upon their own reported clinical history. The sample comprised PBMCs or T cells enriched from blood (not recorded which). This chain links TRBV19 with TRBJ1-4; D is perhaps TRBD1 (5 bases). This clonotype originated in a middle-aged woman with acute COVID-19. This CDR3 is CASSIYLRGSDNEKLFF. The CDR3 bases are TGTGCCAGTAGTATTTATCTGCGGGGGAGCGATAATGAAAAACTGTTTTTT.